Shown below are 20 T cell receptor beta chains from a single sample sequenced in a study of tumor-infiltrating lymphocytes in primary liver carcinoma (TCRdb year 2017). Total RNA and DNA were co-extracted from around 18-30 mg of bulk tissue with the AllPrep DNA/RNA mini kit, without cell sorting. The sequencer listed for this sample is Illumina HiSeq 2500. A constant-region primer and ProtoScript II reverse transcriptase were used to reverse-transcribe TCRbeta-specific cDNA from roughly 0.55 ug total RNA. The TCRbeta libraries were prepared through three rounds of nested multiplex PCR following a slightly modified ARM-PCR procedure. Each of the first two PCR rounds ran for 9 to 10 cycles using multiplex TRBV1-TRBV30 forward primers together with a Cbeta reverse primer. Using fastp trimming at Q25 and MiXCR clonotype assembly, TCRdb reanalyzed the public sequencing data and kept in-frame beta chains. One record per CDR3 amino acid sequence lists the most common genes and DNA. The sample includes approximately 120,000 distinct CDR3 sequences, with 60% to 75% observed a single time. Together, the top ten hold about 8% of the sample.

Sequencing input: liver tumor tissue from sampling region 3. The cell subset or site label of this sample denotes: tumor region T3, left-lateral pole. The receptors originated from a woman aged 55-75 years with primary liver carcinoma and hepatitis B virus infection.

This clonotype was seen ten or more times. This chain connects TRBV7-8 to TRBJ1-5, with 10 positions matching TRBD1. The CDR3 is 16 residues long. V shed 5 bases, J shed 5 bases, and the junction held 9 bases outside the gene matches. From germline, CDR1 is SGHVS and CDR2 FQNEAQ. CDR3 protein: CASSPTGTGDYQPQHF. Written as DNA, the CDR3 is TGTGCCAGCAGCCCGACCGGGACAGGGGATTATCAGCCCCAGCATTTT.

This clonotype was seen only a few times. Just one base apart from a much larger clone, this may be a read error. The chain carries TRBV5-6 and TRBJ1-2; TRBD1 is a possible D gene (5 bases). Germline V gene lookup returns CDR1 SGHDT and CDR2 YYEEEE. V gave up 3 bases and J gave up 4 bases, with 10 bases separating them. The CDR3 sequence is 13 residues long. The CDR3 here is CASSSGGGYGYTF. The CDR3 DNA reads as TGTGCCAGCAGCTCGGGCGGGGGCTATGGCTACACCTTC.

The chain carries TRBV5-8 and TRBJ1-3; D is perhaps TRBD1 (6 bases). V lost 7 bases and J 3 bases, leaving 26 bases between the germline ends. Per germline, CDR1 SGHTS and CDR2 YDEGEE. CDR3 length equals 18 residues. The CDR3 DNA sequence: TGTGCCAGCGGCCCGGGGACATGCGAAATCAGAGGTGGAAACACCATATATTTT. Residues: CASGPGTCEIRGGNTIYF.

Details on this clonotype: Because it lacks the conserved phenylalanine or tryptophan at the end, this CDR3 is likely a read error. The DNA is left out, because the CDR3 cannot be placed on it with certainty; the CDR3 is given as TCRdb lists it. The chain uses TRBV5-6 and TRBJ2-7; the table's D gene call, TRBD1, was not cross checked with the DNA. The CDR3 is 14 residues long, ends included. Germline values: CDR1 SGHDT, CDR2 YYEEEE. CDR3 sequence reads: CASSLVSGTGAEYI.

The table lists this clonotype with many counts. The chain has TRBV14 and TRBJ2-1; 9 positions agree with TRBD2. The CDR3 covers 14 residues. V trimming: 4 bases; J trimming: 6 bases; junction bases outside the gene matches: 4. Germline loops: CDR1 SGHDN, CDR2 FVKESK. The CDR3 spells CASSRSGRFNEQFF. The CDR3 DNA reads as TGTGCCAGCAGCCGTAGCGGGAGATTCAATGAGCAGTTCTTC.

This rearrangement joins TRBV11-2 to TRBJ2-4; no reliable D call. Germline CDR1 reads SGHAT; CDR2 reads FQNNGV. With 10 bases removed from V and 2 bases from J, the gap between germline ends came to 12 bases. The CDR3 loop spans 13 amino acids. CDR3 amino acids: CATSLRSKNIQYF. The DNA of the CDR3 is TGTGCCACTTCACTACGGTCCAAAAACATTCAGTACTTC.

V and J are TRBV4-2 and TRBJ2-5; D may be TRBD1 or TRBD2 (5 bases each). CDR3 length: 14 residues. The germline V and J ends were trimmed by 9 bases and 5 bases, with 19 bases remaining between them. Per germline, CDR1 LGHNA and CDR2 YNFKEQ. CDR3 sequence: CASSESGPGETQYF. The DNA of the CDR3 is TGTGCCAGTAGCGAATCGGGACCGGGGGAGACCCAGTACTTC.

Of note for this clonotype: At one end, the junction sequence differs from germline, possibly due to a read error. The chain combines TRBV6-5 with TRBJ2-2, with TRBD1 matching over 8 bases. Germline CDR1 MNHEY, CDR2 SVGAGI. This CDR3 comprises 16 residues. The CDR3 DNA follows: TGTGCCAGCGGTTACGAGGGACAGGCGTGGGCCGGGGAGCTGTTTTTT. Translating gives CASGYEGQAWAGELFF.

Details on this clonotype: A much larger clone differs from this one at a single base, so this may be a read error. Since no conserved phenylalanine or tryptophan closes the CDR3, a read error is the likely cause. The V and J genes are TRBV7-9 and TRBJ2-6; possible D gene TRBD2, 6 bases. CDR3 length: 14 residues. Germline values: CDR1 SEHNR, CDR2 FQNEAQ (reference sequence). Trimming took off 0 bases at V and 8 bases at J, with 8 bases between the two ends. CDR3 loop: CASSLAGGTNVLTY. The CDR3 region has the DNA TGTGCCAGCAGCTTAGCTGGCGGGACCAACGTCCTGACTTAC.

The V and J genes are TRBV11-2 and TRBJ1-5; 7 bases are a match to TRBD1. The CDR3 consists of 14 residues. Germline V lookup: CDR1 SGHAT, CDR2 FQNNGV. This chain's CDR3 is CANSFTGDGQPQHF. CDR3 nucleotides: TGTGCTAACAGCTTCACAGGGGATGGTCAGCCCCAGCATTTT.

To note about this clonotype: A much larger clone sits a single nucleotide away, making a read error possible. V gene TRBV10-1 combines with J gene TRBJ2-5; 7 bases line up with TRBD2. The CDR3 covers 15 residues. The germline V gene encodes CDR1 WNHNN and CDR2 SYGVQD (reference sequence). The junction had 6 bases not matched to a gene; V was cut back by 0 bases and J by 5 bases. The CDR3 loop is CASSESTSGKETQYF. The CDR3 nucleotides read TGCGCCAGCAGTGAGTCTACCAGCGGGAAGGAGACCCAGTACTTC.

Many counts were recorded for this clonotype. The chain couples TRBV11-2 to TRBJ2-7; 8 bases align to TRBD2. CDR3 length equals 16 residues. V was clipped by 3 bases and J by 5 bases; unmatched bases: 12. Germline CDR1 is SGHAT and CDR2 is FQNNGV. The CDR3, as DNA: TGTGCCAGCAGCTTGCCGGCGGGAGGTCCACCTAACGAGCAGTACTTC. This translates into CASSLPAGGPPNEQYF.

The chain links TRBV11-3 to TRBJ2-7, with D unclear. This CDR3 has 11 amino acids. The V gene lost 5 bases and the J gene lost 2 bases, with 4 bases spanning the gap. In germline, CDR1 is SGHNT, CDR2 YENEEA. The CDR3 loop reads CASSTPYEQYF. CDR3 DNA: TGTGCCAGCAGCACCCCCTACGAGCAGTACTTC.

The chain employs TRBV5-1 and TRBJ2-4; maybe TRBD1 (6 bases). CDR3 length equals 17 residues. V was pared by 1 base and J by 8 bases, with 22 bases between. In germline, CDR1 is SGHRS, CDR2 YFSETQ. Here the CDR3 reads CASSLSRYQGIRDIQYF. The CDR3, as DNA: TGCGCCAGCAGCTTGTCCCGCTACCAGGGGATTAGGGACATTCAGTACTTC. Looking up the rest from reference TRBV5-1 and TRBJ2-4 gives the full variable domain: KAGVTQTPRYLIKTRGQQVTLSCSPISGHRSVSWYQQTPGQGLQFLFEYFSETQRNKGNFPGRFSGRQFSNSRSEMNVSTLELGDSALYLCASSLSRYQGIRDIQYFGAGTRLSVL.

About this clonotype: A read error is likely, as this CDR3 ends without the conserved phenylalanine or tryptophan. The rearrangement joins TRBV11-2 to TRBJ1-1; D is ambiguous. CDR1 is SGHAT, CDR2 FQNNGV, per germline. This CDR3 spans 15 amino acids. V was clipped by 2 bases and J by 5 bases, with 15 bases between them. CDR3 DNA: TGTGCCAGCAGCTTAAATCCGTGGGCAGGAACTGAAGCTTTCCTT. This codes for CASSLNPWAGTEAFL.

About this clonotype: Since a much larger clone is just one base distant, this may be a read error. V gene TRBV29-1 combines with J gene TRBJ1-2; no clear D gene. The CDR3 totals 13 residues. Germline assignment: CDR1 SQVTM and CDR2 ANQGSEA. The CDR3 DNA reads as TGCAGCGTTGAAAAGCACGGGCGCTATGGCTGCACCTTC. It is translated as CSVEKHGRYGCTF.

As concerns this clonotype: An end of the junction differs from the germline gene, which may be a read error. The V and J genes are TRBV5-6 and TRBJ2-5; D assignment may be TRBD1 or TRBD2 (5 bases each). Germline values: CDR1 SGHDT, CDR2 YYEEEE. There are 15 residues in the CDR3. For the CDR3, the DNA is TGTGCTAGCAGCTTGTCCCGGGACCACCAAGAGACCCAGTACTTC. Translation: CASSLSRDHQETQYF.

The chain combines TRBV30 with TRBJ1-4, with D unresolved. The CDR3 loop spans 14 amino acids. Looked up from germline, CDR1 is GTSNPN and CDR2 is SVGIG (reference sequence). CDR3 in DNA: TGTGCTAGGAGTCTAGGCGGGCTCTGTGAAAAACTGTTTTTT. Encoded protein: CARSLGGLCEKLFF.

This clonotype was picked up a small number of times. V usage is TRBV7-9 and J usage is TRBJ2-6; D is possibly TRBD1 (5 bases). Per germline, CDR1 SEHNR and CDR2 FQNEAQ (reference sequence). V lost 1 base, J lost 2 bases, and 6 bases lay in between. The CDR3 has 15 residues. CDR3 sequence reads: CASSLEGAGANVLTF. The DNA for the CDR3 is TGTGCCAGCAGCTTAGAAGGGGCTGGGGCCAACGTCCTGACTTTC. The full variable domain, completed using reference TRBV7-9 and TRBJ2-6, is DTGVSQNPRHKITKRGQNVTFRCDPISEHNRLYWYRQTLGQGPEFLTYFQNEAQLEKSRLLSDRFSAERPKGSFSTLEIQRTEQGDSAMYLCASSLEGAGANVLTFGAGSRLTVL.

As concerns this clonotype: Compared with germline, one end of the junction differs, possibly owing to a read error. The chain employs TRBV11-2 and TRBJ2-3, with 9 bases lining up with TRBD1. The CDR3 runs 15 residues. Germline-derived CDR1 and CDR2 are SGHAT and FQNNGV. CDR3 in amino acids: CAISLGTGNTDTQYF. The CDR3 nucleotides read TGTGCCATCAGCCTAGGGACAGGGAACACAGATACGCAGTATTTT.